The TCR beta chain under discussion was sequenced for a study of early T cells in non-severe SARS-CoV-2 infection. This clonotype qualifies as medium-sized. TCRdb redid the calling of the 5' RACE reads with MiXCR, one entry per CDR3 protein. Found here are 20,000 to 25,000 distinct CDR3 sequences, about 4.5% of them singletons; the top ten hold under 20%. The CDR3 is 11 residues long. V lost 6 bases to trimming and J lost 6 bases, with 12 bases between them. The V gene's germline CDR1 is DFQATT and CDR2 SNEGSKA (reference sequence). V usage is TRBV20-1 and J usage is TRBJ2-7, with a weak D call TRBD2 (6 bases). Material: whole blood. The receptor comes from an adult who was a healthcare worker with PCR-confirmed SARS-CoV-2 infection or an uninfected control (not recorded which). CDR3 residues: CSANRECEQYF. The DNA for the CDR3 is TGCAGTGCCAACCGGGAGTGCGAGCAGTACTTC.